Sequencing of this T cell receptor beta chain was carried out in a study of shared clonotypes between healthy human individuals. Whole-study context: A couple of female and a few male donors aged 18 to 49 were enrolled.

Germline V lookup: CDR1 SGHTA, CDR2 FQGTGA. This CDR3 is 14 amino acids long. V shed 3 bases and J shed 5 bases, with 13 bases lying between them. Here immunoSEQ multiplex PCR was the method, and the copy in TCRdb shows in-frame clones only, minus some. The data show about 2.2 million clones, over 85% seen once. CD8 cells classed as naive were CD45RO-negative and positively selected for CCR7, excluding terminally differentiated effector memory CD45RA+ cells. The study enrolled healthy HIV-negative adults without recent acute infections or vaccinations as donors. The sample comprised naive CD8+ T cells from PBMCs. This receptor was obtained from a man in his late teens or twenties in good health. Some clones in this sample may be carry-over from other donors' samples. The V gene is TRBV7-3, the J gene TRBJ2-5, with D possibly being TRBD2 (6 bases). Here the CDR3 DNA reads TGTGCCAGCAGCTTCGGGGGAGCTCACGAGACCCAGTACTTC. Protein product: CASSFGGAHETQYF.